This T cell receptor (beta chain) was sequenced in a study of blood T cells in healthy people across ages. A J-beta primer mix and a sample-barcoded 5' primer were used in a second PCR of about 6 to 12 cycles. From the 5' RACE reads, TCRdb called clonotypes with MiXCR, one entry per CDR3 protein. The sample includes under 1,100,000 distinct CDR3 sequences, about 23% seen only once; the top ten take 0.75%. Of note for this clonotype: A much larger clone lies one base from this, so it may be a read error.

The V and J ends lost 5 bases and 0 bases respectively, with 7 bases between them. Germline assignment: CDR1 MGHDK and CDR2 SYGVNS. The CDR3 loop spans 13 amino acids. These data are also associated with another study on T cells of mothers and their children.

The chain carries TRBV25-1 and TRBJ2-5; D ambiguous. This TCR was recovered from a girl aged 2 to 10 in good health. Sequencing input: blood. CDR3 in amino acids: CASSSQNQETQYF. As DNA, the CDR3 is TGTGCCAGCAGTTCACAGAACCAAGAGACCCAGTACTTC.